Listed here is a single T cell receptor beta chain. Its antigen remains unidentified. In germline, CDR1 is SGHRS, CDR2 YFSETQ. This CDR3 is 15 amino acids long. V was clipped by 1 base and J by 2 bases; unmatched bases: 2. Stated time point: cycle 4 day 1 (C4D1), after 5 to 7 weeks of nivolumab. All trial patients relapsed after autologous stem cell transplantation. Starting with thawed PBMCs, CD4+ T cells were purified by magnetic negative selection. This sample stems from a study of PD-1 blockade in classical Hodgkin lymphoma. Regarding the study as a whole: After ASCT, patients who started nivolumab under 1 year later were excluded. CD4+ TCR diversity rose significantly by C4D1, and CD8+ TCR diversity did not. Newly diagnosed patients reportedly had lower baseline TCR diversity than healthy donors.

Generated by immunoSEQ multiplex PCR, the TCRdb table keeps only in-frame clones and is missing some. The sample shows around 30,000 clones, 92% of them seen only once. Sequencing used CD4+ T cells from blood, obtained before the fourth cycle of nivolumab. This clonotype was sampled from a human donor with classical Hodgkin lymphoma. The chain is built from TRBV5-1 and TRBJ1-3, with 8 bases that match TRBD1. In nucleotides, the CDR3 is TGCGCCAGCAGCTTGTGGACAGGGACTGGAAACACCATATATTTT. This translates into CASSLWTGTGNTIYF.